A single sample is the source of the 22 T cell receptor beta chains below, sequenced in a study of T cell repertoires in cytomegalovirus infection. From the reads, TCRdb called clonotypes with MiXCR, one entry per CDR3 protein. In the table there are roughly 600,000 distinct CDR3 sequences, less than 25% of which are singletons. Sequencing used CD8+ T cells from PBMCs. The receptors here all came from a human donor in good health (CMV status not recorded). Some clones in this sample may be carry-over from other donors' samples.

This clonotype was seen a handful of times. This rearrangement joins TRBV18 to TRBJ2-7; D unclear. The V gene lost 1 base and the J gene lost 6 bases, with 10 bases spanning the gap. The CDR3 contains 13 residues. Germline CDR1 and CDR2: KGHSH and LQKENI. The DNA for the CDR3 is TGTGCCAGCTCACCACGTGACGTTATCGAGCAGTACTTC. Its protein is CASSPRDVIEQYF.

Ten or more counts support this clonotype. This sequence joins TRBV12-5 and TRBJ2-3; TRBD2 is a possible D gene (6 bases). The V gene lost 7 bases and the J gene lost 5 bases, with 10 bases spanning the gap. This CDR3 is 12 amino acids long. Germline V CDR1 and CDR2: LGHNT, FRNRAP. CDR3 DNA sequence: TGTGCTAGTGCCGCCGGGGGAGATACGCAGTATTTT. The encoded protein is CASAAGGDTQYF.

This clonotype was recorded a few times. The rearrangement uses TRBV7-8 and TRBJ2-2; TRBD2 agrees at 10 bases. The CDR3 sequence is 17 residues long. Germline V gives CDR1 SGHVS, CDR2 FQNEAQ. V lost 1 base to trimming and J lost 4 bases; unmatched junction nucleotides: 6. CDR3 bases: TGTGCCAGCAGCTTAGAGTGGACTAGCGGATTCACCGGGGAGCTGTTTTTT. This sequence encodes CASSLEWTSGFTGELFF. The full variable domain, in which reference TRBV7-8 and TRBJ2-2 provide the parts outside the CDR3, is GAGVSQSPRYKVAKRGQDVALRCDPISGHVSLFWYQQALGQGPEFLTYFQNEAQLDKSGLPSDRFFAERPEGSVSTLKIQRTQQEDSAVYLCASSLEWTSGFTGELFFGEGSRLTVL.

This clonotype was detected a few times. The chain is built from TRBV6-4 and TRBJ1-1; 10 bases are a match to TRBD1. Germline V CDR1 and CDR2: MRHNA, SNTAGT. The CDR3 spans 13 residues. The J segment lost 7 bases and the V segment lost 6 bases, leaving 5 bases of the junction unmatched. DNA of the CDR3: TGTGCCAGCAGACCCGGGACAGGGGTTGAAGCTTTCTTT. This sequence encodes CASRPGTGVEAFF.

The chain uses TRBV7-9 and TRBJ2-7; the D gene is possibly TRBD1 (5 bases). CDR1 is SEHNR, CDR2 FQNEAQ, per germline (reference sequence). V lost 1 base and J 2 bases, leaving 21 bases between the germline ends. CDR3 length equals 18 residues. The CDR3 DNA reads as TGTGCCAGCAGCTTAGTCCCTGGGGCAAGCGCGGATGCCTACGAGCAGTACTTC. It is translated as CASSLVPGASADAYEQYF.

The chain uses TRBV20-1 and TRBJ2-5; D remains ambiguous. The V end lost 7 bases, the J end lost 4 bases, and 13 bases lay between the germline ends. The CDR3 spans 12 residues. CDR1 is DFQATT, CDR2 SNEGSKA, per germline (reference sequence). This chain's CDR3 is CSDLPPGETQYF. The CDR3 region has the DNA TGCAGTGACCTTCCCCCGGGAGAGACCCAGTACTTC.

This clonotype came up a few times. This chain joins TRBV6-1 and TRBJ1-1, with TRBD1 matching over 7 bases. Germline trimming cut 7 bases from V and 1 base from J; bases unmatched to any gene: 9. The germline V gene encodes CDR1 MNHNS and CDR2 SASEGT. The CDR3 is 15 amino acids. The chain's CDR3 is CASTRTGDRNTEAFF. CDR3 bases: TGTGCCAGCACTCGTACAGGGGACCGGAACACTGAAGCTTTCTTT.

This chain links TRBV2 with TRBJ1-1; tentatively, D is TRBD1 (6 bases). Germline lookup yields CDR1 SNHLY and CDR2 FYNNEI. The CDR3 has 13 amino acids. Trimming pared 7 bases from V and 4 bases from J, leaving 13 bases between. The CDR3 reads CASIGGRGTEAFF. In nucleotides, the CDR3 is TGTGCCAGCATAGGGGGGAGAGGCACTGAAGCTTTCTTT. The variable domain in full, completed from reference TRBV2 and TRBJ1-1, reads EPEVTQTPSHQVTQMGQEVILRCVPISNHLYFYWYRQILGQKVEFLVSFYNNEISEKSEIFDDQFSVERPDGSNFTLKIRSTKLEDSAMYFCASIGGRGTEAFFGQGTRLTVV.

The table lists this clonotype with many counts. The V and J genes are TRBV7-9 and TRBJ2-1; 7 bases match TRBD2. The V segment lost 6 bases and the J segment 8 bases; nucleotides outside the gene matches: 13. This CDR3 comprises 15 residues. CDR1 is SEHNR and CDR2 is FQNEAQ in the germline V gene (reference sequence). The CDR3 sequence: CASRDTAGSVYEQFF. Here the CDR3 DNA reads TGTGCCAGCAGAGATACAGCGGGGTCCGTATATGAGCAGTTCTTC.

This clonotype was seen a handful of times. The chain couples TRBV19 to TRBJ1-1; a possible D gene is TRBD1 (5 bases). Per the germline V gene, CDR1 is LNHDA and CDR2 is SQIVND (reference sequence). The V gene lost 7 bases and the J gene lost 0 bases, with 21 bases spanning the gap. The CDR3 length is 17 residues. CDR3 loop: CASTPDPWGRMNTEAFF. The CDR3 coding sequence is TGTGCCAGTACCCCCGACCCCTGGGGACGGATGAACACTGAAGCTTTCTTT.

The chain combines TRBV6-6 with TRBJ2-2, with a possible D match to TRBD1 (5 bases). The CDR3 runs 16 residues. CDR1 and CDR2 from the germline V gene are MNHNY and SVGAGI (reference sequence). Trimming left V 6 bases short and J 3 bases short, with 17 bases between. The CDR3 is CASRDLGRDDTGELFF. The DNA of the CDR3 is TGTGCCAGCAGGGACCTAGGCAGGGATGACACCGGGGAGCTGTTTTTT.

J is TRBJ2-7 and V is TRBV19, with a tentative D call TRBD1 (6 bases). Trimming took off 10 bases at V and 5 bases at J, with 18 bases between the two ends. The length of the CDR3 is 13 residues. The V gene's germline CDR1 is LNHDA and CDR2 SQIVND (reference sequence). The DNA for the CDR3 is TGTGCCACCAGACCAGACAGGCATAACGAGCAGTACTTC. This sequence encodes CATRPDRHNEQYF. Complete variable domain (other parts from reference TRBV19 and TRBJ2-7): DGGITQSPKYLFRKEGQNVTLSCEQNLNHDAMYWYRQDPGQGLRLIYYSQIVNDFQKGDIAEGYSVSREKKESFPLTVTSAQKNPTAFYLCATRPDRHNEQYFGPGTRLTVT.

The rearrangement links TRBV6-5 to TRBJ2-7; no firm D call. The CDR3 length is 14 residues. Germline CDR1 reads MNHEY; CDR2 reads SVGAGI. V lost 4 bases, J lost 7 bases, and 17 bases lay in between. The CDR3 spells CASSWSGQAGEQYF. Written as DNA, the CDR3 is TGTGCCAGCAGTTGGTCCGGCCAAGCTGGTGAGCAGTACTTC.

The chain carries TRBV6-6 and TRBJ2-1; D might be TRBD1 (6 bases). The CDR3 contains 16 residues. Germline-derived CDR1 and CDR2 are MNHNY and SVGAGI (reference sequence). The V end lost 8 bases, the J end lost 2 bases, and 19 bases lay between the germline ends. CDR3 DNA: TGTGCCAGCGCAAAAGGTGGGGGCCTCCCCTACAATGAGCAGTTCTTC. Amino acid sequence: CASAKGGGLPYNEQFF.

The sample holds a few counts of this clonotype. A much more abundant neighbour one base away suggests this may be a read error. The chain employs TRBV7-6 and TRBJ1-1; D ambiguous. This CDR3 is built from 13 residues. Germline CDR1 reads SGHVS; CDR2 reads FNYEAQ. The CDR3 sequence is CASSLNVNTEASF. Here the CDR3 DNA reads TGTGCCAGCAGCTTAAACGTGAACACTGAAGCTTCCTTT.

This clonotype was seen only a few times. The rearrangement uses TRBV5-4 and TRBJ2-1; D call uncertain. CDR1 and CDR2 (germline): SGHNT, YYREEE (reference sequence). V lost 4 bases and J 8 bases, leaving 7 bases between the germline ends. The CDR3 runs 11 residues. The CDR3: CASSLLHEQFF. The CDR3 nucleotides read TGTGCCAGCAGCCTCCTCCATGAGCAGTTCTTC. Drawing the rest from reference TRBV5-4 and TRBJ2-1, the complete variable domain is ETGVTQSPTHLIKTRGQQVTLRCSSQSGHNTVSWYQQALGQGPQFIFQYYREEENGRGNFPPRFSGLQFPNYSSELNVNALELDDSALYLCASSLLHEQFFGPGTRLTVL.

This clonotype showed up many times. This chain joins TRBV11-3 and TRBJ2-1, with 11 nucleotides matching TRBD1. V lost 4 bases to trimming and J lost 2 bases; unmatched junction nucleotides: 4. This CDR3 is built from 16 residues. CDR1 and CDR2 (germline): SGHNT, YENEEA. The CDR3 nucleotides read TGTGCCAGCAGCTGGGGGACAGGGGGAACCTACAATGAGCAGTTCTTC. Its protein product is CASSWGTGGTYNEQFF.

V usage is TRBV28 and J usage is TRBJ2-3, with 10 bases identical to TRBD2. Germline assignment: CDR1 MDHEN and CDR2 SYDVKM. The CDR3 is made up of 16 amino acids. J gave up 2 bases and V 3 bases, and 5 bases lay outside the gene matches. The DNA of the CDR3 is TGTGCCAGCAGTTTGGGTAGCGGGGGGCACACAGATACGCAGTATTTT. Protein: CASSLGSGGHTDTQYF.

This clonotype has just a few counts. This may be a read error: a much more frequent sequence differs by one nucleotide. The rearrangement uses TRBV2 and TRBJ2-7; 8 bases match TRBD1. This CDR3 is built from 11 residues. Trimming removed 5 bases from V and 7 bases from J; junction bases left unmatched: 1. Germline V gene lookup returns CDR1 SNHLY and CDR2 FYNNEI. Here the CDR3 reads CASSTGGEQYV. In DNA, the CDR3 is TGTGCCAGCAGTACAGGGGGGGAGCAGTACGTC.

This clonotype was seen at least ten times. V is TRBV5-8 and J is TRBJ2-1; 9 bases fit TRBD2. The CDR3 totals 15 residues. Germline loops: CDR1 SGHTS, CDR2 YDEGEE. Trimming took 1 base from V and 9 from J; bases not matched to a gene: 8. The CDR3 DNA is TGTGCCAGCAGCTTGATGGCTAGCGGGGAGGTTGAGCAGTTCTTC. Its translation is CASSLMASGEVEQFF.

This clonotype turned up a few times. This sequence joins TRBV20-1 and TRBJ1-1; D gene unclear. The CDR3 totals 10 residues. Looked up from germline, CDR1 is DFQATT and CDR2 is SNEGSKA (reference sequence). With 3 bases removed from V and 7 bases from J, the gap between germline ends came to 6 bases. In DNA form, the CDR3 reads TGCAGTGCTAGCCCCCTTGAAGCTTTCTTT. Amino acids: CSASPLEAFF.

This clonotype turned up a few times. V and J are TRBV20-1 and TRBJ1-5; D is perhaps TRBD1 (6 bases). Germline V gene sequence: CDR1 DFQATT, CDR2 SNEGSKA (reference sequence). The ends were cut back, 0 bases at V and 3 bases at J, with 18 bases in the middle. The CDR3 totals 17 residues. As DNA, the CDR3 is TGCAGTGCTAGAGATATGGCTCAGGGGAGGACCAATCAGCCCCAGCATTTT. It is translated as CSARDMAQGRTNQPQHF.